Reported below is one T cell receptor (beta chain). The data are from a study of blood T cell repertoires in COVID-19. Study information: There were acute and convalescent COVID-19 samples, and they came from the United States, Italy and Spain.

Germline V CDR1 and CDR2: WNHNN, SYGVQD (reference sequence). With 6 bases removed from V and 5 bases from J, the gap between germline ends came to 13 bases. The CDR3 consists of 14 residues. Study processing details: Scientists estimated how many nucleated cells there were by amplifying reference gene primers. Profiled with immunoSEQ multiplex PCR; TCRdb holds only in-frame clones, not every one. V, J and clone size are those of that table, while D and trimming were read from the DNA. The sample holds a few hundred thousand clones, around 86% seen once. Sample: peripheral blood. This clonotype was obtained from a woman in her 30s with active or convalescent COVID-19. V usage is TRBV10-1 and J usage is TRBJ1-4; tentatively, D is TRBD1 (5 bases). The DNA of the CDR3 is TGCGCCAGCAGCGATCGACAGAAAAATGAAAAACTGTTTTTT. Translating gives CASSDRQKNEKLFF.